This T cell receptor (beta chain) was recorded in a study of blood T cell repertoires in COVID-19. Study-level information: Samples taken during acute and convalescent COVID-19 were collected in the United States, Italy and Spain. The analysed material was cDNA or gDNA that came from T cells, B-cell-depleted T cells, or PBMCs.

Per the original methods: Reference gene primers were amplified, and this amplification served to estimate nucleated cell counts. TCRdb's table, derived via immunoSEQ multiplex PCR, lists solely in-frame clones and lacks some. That table is the source of V, J and clone size, and D and trimming were worked out from the DNA. The sample records more than 13,000 clones, around 91% being singletons. The V end lost 7 bases, the J end lost 4 bases, and 14 bases lay between the germline ends. Per germline, CDR1 MNHEY and CDR2 SVGAGI. The length of the CDR3 is 15 residues. The receptor's source is a human donor in a cohort sampled during active COVID-19. The chain joins TRBV6-5 to TRBJ1-6; D possibly corresponds to TRBD1 (6 bases). Sequencing was carried out using peripheral blood. CDR3 in amino acids: CASNPGRGYNSPLHF. The CDR3 coding sequence is TGTGCCAGCAATCCCGGGAGGGGGTATAATTCACCCCTCCACTTT.